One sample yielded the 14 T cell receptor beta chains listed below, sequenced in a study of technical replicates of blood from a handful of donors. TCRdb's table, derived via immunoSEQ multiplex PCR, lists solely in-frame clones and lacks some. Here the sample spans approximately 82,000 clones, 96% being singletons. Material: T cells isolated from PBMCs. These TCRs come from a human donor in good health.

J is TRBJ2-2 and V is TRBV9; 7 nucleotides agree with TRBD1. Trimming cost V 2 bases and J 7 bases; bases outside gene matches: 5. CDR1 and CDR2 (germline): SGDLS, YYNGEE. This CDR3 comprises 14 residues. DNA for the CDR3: TGTGCCAGCAGCGTCCCTACAGGGGACGGGGAGCTGTTTTTT. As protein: CASSVPTGDGELFF.

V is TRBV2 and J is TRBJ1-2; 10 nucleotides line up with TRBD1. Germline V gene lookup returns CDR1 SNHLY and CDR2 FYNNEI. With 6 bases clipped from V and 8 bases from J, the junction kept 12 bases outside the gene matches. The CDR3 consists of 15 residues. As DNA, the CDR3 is TGTGCCAGCAGACTTATCGCCGGGACAGGGGTCGGCTACACCTTC. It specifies CASRLIAGTGVGYTF.

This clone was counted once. CDR3: CASSYSTGESSYEQYF. DNA of the CDR3: TGTGCCAGCAGTTACTCGACGGGGGAGAGCTCCTACGAGCAGTACTTC. The chain employs TRBV6-5 and TRBJ2-7, with a possible D match to TRBD2 (6 bases). The CDR3 has 16 residues. V gave up 0 bases and J gave up 0 bases, with 12 bases separating them. Germline V gene data show CDR1 as MNHEY and CDR2 as SVGAGI.

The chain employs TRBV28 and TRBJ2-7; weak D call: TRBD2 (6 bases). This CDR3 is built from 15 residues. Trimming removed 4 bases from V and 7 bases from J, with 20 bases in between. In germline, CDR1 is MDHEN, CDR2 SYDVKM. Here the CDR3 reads CASSSRDSRLDEQYF. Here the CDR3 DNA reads TGTGCCAGCAGTTCACGGGACTCCCGGCTTGATGAGCAGTACTTC.

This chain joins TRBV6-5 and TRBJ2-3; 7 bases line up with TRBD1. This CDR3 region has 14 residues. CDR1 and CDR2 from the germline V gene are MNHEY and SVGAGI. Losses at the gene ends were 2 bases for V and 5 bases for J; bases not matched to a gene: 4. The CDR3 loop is CASSYPAGGDTQYF. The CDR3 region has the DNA TGTGCCAGCAGTTACCCGGCAGGGGGAGATACGCAGTATTTT.

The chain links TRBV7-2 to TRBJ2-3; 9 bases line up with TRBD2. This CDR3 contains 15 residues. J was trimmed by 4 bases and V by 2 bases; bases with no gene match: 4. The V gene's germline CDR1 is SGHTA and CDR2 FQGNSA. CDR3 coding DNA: TGTGCCAGCAGCTTATGGCGGGAGGGCCCAGATACGCAGTATTTT. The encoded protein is CASSLWREGPDTQYF.

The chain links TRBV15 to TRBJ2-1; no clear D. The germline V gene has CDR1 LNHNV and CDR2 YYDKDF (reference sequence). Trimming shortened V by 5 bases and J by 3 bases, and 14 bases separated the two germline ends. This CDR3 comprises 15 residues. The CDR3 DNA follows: TGTGCCACCAGCCCTGGTGGAACAGTCTACAATGAGCAGTTCTTC. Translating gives CATSPGGTVYNEQFF.

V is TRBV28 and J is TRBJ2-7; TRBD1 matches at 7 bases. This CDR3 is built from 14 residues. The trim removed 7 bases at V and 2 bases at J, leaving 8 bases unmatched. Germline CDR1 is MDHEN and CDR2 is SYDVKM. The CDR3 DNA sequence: TGTGCCAGCAATTGGCAGGGGGACCCCTACGAGCAGTACTTC. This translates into CASNWQGDPYEQYF.

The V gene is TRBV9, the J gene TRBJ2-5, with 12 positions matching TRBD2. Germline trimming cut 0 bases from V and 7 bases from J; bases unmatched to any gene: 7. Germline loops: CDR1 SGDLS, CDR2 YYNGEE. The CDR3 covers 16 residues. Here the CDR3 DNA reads TGTGCCAGCAGCGTAGCTACTAGCGGGAGGATTGGGACCCAGTACTTC. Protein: CASSVATSGRIGTQYF. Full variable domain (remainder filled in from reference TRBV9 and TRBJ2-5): DSGVTQTPKHLITATGQRVTLRCSPRSGDLSVYWYQQSLDQGLQFLIQYYNGEERAKGNILERFSAQQFPDLHSELNLSSLELGDSALYFCASSVATSGRIGTQYFGPGTRLLVL.

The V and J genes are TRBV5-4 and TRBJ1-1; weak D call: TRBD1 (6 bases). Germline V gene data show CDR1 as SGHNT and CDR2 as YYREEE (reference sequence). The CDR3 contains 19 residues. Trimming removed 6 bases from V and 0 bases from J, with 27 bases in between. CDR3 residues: CASTLRVHIRGTLNTEAFF. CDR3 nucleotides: TGTGCCAGCACCTTAAGGGTTCATATCAGGGGAACTTTGAACACTGAAGCTTTCTTT.

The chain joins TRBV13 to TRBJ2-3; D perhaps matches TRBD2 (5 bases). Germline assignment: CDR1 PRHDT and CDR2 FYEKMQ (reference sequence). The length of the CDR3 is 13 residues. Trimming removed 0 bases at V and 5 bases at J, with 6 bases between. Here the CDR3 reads CASSLGREDTQYF. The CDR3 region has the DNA TGTGCCAGCAGCTTAGGCCGGGAAGATACGCAGTATTTT.

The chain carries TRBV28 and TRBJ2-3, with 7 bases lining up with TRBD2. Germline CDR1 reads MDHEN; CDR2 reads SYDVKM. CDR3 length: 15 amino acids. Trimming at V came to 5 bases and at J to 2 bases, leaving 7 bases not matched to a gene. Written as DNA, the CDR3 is TGTGCCAGCAGTCTCCTAAGCGGGGCCACAGATACGCAGTATTTT. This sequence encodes CASSLLSGATDTQYF.

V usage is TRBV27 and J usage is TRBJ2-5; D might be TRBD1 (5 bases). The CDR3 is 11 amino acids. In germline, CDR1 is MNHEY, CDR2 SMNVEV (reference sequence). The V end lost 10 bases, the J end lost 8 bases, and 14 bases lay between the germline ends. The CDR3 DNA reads TGTGCCACCCACCAGGGTATTACCCAGTACTTC. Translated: CATHQGITQYF.

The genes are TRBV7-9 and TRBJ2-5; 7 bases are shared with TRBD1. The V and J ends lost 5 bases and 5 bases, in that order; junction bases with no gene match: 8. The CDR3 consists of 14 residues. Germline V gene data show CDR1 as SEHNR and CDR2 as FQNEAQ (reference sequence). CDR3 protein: CASSRERGQETQYF. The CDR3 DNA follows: TGTGCCAGCAGCCGCGAGAGGGGGCAGGAGACCCAGTACTTC.